This T cell receptor beta chain came from a study of cytomegalovirus exposure and HLA in healthy donors. Comments on this clone: The antigen remains undetermined.

Germline V lookup: CDR1 LNHDA, CDR2 SQIVND (reference sequence). V was shortened by 4 bases and J by 7 bases, with 11 bases between the two germline ends. The CDR3 has 13 residues. Findings and limits, study-wide: Among immune exposure information, only CMV serostatus was available. Certain indistinguishable V segments, among them TRBV6-2 and TRBV6-3, were excluded.

With 60 Vbeta and 13 Jbeta primers, the PCR was carried out. Method: immunoSEQ multiplex PCR; TCRdb's copy keeps in-frame clones and lacks some. The data show 85,000 to 100,000 clones, 64% seen once. V and J are TRBV19 and TRBJ1-5, with D possibly matching TRBD1 (5 bases). The sample consisted of PBMCs. The sequence was obtained from a man between 60 and 75 years old in good health and CMV-seronegative. CDR3 nucleotide sequence: TGTGCCAGTAGTACAGGGATCCGGCAGCCCCAGCATTTT. Protein sequence: CASSTGIRQPQHF.